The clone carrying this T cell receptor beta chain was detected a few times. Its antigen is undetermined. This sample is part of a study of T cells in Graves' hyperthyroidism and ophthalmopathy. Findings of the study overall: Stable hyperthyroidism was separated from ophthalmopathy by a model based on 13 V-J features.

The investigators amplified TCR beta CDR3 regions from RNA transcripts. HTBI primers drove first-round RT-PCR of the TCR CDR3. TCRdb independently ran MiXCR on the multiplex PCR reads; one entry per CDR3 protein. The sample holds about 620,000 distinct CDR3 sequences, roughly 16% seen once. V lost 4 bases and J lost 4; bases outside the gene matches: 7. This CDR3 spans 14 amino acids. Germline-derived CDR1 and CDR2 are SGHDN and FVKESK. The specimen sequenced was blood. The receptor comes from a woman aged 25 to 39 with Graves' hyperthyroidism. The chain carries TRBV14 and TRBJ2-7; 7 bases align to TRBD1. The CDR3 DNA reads TGTGCCAGCAGCCCCCCAGGGGGTCAGTACGAGCAGTACTTC. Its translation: CASSPPGGQYEQYF. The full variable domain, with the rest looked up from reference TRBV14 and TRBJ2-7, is EAGVTQFPSHSVIEKGQTVTLRCDPISGHDNLYWYRRVMGKEIKFLLHFVKESKQDESGMPNNRFLAERTGGTYSTLKVQPAELEDSGVYFCASSPPGGQYEQYFGPGTRLTVT.